This T cell receptor (beta chain) appears in the sequencing data of a study of T cell responses to AZD1222 COVID-19 vaccine. Findings and limits, study-wide: Once two AZD1222 doses were given, Spike-specific TCR breadth and depth went up. Most donors were white British, females outnumbered males, and clonal diversity was possibly underestimated. Baseline seropositivity characterized only six AZD1222 recipients.

V was trimmed by 4 bases and J by 1 base, leaving 7 bases between them. The length of the CDR3 is 13 residues. CDR1 and CDR2 (germline): KGHSH, LQKENI. Produced via immunoSEQ multiplex PCR; TCRdb's table is partial and in-frame only. The repertoire holds about 87,000 clones, 85% to 90% seen once, with roughly 2.7% in the top ten. On this clone: Its antigen is as yet unknown.

The sequencing used peripheral blood, collected on day 0 of AZD1222 vaccination. The V gene is TRBV18, the J gene TRBJ1-1; a weak D match, TRBD1 (5 bases). This clonotype was sampled from an adult in good health. The chain's CDR3 is CASSLDRNTEAFF. CDR3 bases: TGTGCCAGCTCACTCGACAGGAACACTGAAGCTTTCTTT.